The rows below give T cell receptor beta chains drawn from one sample of a study of Ad26.COV2.S vaccination and SARS-CoV-2 variants. Assay used: immunoSEQ multiplex PCR; TCRdb lists only in-frame clones, some missing. The table lists approximately 400,000 clones, about four fifths of them singletons, with more than 7% in the top ten. The sequencing used peripheral blood, collected in a trial of Ad26.COV2.S vaccine versus placebo. Every receptor here comes from a person aged 18 to 65 who received the Ad26.COV2.S COVID-19 vaccine or a placebo. CDR3s include the opening cysteine and the closing phenylalanine or tryptophan. A D gene is named only where the DNA matches it firmly. Clone size is stated in some rows and not others, as once, few, many or a class when expanded.

CDR3 DNA	CDR3 protein	D gene	J gene	CDR3 length	V gene	clone size
TGTGCCAGCACCTCACTAGCGGGGGGCACAGATACGCAGTATTTT	CASTSLAGGTDTQYF	TRBD2	TRBJ2-3	15	TRBV7-2	NA
TGTGCCACCAGTGACACCCGTCGGGCGTATGGCTACACCTTC	CATSDTRRAYGYTF	NA	TRBJ1-2	14	TRBV24-1	NA
TGTGCCAGCAGCTTAGGGGCGGGAGTTCGAACGCAGTATTTT	CASSLGAGVRTQYF	TRBD2	TRBJ2-3	14	TRBV11-2	NA
TGTGCCAGTAGTAGTCCGGGACAGGCGTCTACTGGCTACACCTTC	CASSSPGQASTGYTF	TRBD1	TRBJ1-2	15	TRBV19	NA
TGTGCCAGCAGCTTAGATGGGACAGGCTCCTACGAGCAGTACTTC	CASSLDGTGSYEQYF	TRBD1	TRBJ2-7	15	TRBV7-8	NA
TGTGCCAGCAGCGGCCCTGAGGGGCCTTCCCGATTGCAGTTCTTC	CASSGPEGPSRLQFF	NA	TRBJ2-1	15	TRBV9	few
TGTGCCAGCAGCTTAATCCTAGGCGGCGGAGCTTTCTTT	CASSLILGGGAFF	NA	TRBJ1-1	13	TRBV12-3/TRBV12-4	NA
TGTGCCAGCAGCTTATCAGGACTAGCGGGCACAGATACGCAGTATTTT	CASSLSGLAGTDTQYF	TRBD2	TRBJ2-3	16	TRBV13	NA
TGTGCCACCGAGTCCTTTACAGGGTCTGGCGAGCAGTACTTC	CATESFTGSGEQYF	NA	TRBJ2-7	14	TRBV27	NA
TGTGCCAGCAGCTTAGGAGACAGGGGTGTCCACTTT	CASSLGDRGVHF	TRBD1	TRBJ1-6	12	TRBV11-3	NA
TGTGCCAGCAGCGTAGGGGCTAGCGGGAGGGCAGGTGACAATGAGCAGTTCTTC	CASSVGASGRAGDNEQFF	TRBD2	TRBJ2-1	18	TRBV9	NA
TGTGCCAGCACCCCCGGTGGGGCAGGGGCCGGGGATACGCAGTATTTT	CASTPGGAGAGDTQYF	NA	TRBJ2-3	16	TRBV18	few
TGCGCCAGCAGCTTGGTAGGGGGAGGCGACGAGCAGTACTTC	CASSLVGGGDEQYF	NA	TRBJ2-7	14	TRBV5-1	once
TGTGCCAGCAGCAAGCCGGAGGTCGAATACGAGCAGTACTTC	CASSKPEVEYEQYF	NA	TRBJ2-7	14	TRBV21-1	few
TGTGCCAGCAGCAGAAGGACCCAGGATGAAAAACTGTTTTTT	CASSRRTQDEKLFF	NA	TRBJ1-4	14	TRBV9	NA
TGCGCCAGCAGCTTTGACTTGAGCTATGGCTACACCTTC	CASSFDLSYGYTF	NA	TRBJ1-2	13	TRBV5-1	NA
TGTGCCAGCAGTCCCGGATGGGGCGGAACCCAAGAGACCCAGTACTTC	CASSPGWGGTQETQYF	NA	TRBJ2-5	16	TRBV27	NA
TGTGCCAGCAGTGAATGGGCGCCAACCCTTTCAGGAAACACCATATATTTT	CASSEWAPTLSGNTIYF	NA	TRBJ1-3	17	TRBV6-1	NA
TGTGCCAGCAGCTTAGATCGCGGGTCTTACAATGAGCAGTTCTTC	CASSLDRGSYNEQFF	NA	TRBJ2-1	15	TRBV11-3	NA
TGTGCCTGGCTGCAGGGCGGTCAGAGGGAGTTCTTC	CAWLQGGQREFF	NA	TRBJ2-1	12	TRBV30	NA
TGTGCCAGCAGCCTAAGAGGGGTCTCTGGAAACACCATATATTTT	CASSLRGVSGNTIYF	NA	TRBJ1-3	15	TRBV7-2	NA
TGTGCCAGCAGCCAAGCGTCAGTACAGTACTTC	CASSQASVQYF	NA	TRBJ2-7	11	TRBV3-1/TRBV3-2	NA
TGTGCCAGCAGCCCCGCCCAGTCCGCTGGAAACACCATATATTTT	CASSPAQSAGNTIYF	NA	TRBJ1-3	15	TRBV7-8	NA
TGTGCCAGCAGTCTCAGGGGGAACTATGGCTACACCTTC	CASSLRGNYGYTF	TRBD1	TRBJ1-2	13	TRBV7-8	NA
TGTGCCAGCAGCTTAGGGACTAGCGGGACCACAGATACGCAGTATTTT	CASSLGTSGTTDTQYF	TRBD2	TRBJ2-3	16	TRBV11-2	NA
TGTGCCAGCAGTTCCGACAGGGTAGGGGGCTACACCTTC	CASSSDRVGGYTF	TRBD1	TRBJ1-2	13	TRBV2	NA
TGCGCCAGCGGGGATTACGCGGCCCAAGAGACCCAGTACTTC	CASGDYAAQETQYF	NA	TRBJ2-5	14	TRBV5-1	NA
TGTGCCAGCAGCCATCATCTTCTAGACACCATATATTTT	CASSHHLLDTIYF	NA	TRBJ1-3	13	TRBV3-1/TRBV3-2	NA
TGTGCCAGTAGTATCCTCGTTGGGACAGGGGACCAGCCCCAGCATTTT	CASSILVGTGDQPQHF	TRBD1	TRBJ1-5	16	TRBV19	NA
TGTGCCAGCAGCGTTAGCGGGAGAGGCACCGGGGAGCTGTTTTTT	CASSVSGRGTGELFF	TRBD2	TRBJ2-2	15	TRBV9	NA
TGTGCCAGTAGTATAGATGATGGGGCTCATGGCTACACCTTC	CASSIDDGAHGYTF	NA	TRBJ1-2	14	TRBV19	NA
TGTGCCAGCAGAAGAGGGGCCGCAGATACGCAGTATTTT	CASRRGAADTQYF	NA	TRBJ2-3	13	TRBV6-5	NA
TGTGCCAGCAGCTTGGCGGGGGGCGAGCAGTACTTC	CASSLAGGEQYF	TRBD2	TRBJ2-7	12	TRBV11-2	NA
TGTGCCACCAGTGAACCCGGGACACCCCTCACCGGGGAGCTGTTTTTT	CATSEPGTPLTGELFF	NA	TRBJ2-2	16	TRBV24-1	NA
TGTGCCAGCTCACCCCCTTCTACCGCCGAGCTGTTTTTT	CASSPPSTAELFF	NA	TRBJ2-2	13	TRBV18	NA
TGTGCCAGCAGCTTCGAAACCGGGGAGCTGTTTTTT	CASSFETGELFF	NA	TRBJ2-2	12	TRBV5-4	NA
TGTGCCAGCAGCCAGGACCCCAGCTCCTACAATGAGCAGTTCTTC	CASSQDPSSYNEQFF	NA	TRBJ2-1	15	TRBV3-1/TRBV3-2	NA
TGTGCCATCAAAGGGGGGGGCTTAAATGAGCAGTTCTTC	CAIKGGGLNEQFF	NA	TRBJ2-1	13	TRBV10-3	NA
TGTGCCAGCAGCTTAGATTCACCCCTCCACTTT	CASSLDSPLHF	NA	TRBJ1-6	11	TRBV7-2	NA
TGTGCCAGTAGTATCAGCGGCATCAACACCGGGGAGCTGTTTTTT	CASSISGINTGELFF	NA	TRBJ2-2	15	TRBV19	NA
TGTGCCAGCAGTTACTCGACGGTAATGAACACTGAAGCTTTCTTT	CASSYSTVMNTEAFF	NA	TRBJ1-1	15	TRBV6-6	NA
TGTGCCAGCAGCTCCAGGGTTACCTACGAGCAGTACTTC	CASSSRVTYEQYF	NA	TRBJ2-7	13	TRBV5-6	NA
TGTGCCAGCAGCTTGACCCGAATAGAGATTGCAACTAATGAAAAACTGTTTTTT	CASSLTRIEIATNEKLFF	NA	TRBJ1-4	18	TRBV7-9	NA
TGTGCCAGCAGTTACGGGAGGGCCAACACTGAAGCTTTCTTT	CASSYGRANTEAFF	NA	TRBJ1-1	14	TRBV6-5	NA